The clone carrying this T cell receptor beta chain was recorded a few times. Sample time point: persistent/refractory GD, antithyroid drugs over 5 years with positive TRAb. Following extraction of RNA from PBMCs, that RNA was used to make the TCR library. Germline V lookup: CDR1 SEHNR, CDR2 FQNEAQ (reference sequence). The CDR3 contains 15 residues. V lost 3 bases, J lost 6 bases, and 12 bases lay in between. The sample originates from a study of regulatory T cells in long-lasting Graves disease. Through Arm-PCR of CDR3 regions and iRepertoire HTBI primers, TCR beta libraries were built. From the multiplex PCR reads, TCRdb called clonotypes with MiXCR, one entry per CDR3 protein. The sample lists about 290,000 distinct CDR3 sequences, 20% to 25% seen once, with 56% in the top ten.

The TCR originated in a female donor with Graves disease. The material was peripheral blood mononuclear cells (PBMCs), obtained when the disease was refractory, from a patient treated with antithyroid drugs. The chain uses TRBV7-9 and TRBJ1-6; tentatively, D is TRBD1 (5 bases). CDR3 in DNA: TGTGCCAGCAGCTTTTACGGGGCTTTTAATTCACCCCTCCACTTT. This translates into CASSFYGAFNSPLHF.